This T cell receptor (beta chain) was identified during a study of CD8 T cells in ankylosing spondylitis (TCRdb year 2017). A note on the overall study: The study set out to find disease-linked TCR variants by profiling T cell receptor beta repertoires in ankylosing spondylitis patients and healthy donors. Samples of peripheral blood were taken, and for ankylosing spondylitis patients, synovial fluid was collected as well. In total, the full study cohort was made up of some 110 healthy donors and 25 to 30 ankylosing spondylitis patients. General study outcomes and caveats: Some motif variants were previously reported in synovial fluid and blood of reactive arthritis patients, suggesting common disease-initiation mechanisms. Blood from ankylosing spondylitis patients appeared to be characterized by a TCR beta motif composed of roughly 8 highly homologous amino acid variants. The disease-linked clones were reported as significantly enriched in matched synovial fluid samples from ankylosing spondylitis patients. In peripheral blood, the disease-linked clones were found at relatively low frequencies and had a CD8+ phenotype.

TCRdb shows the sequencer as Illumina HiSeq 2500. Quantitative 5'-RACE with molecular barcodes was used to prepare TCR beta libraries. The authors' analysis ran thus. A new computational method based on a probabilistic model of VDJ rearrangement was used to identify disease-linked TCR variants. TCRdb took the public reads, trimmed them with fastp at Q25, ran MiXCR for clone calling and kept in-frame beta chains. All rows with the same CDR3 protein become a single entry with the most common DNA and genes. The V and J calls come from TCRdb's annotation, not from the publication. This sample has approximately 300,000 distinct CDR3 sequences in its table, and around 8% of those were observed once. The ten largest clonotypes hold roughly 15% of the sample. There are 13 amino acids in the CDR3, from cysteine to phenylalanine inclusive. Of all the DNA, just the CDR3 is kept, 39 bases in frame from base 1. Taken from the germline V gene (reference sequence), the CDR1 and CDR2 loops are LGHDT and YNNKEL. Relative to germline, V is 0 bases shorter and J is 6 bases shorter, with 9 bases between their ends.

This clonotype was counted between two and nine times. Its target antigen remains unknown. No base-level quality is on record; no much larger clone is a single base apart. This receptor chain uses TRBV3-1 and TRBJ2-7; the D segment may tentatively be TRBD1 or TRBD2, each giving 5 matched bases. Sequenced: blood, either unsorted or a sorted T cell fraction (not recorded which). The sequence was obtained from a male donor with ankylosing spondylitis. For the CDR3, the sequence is CASSQERDGEQYF. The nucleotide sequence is TGTGCCAGCAGCCAAGAACGGGACGGCGAGCAGTACTTC.